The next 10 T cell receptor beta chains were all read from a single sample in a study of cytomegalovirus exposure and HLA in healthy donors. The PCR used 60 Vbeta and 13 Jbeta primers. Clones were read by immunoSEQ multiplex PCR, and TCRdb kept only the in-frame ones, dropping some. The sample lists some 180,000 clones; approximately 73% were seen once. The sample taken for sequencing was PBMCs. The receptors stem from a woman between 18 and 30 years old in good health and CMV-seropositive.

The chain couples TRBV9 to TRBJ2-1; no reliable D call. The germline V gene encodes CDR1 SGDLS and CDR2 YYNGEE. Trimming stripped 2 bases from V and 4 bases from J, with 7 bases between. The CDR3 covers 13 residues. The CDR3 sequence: CASSVSNYNEQFF. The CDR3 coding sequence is TGTGCCAGCAGCGTTTCAAATTACAATGAGCAGTTCTTC.

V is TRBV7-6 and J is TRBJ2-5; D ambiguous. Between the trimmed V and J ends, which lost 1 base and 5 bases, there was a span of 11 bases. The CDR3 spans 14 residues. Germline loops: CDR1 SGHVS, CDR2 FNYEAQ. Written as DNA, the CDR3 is TGTGCCAGCAGCTTAGTACAGACGACGGAGACCCAGTACTTC. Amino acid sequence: CASSLVQTTETQYF.

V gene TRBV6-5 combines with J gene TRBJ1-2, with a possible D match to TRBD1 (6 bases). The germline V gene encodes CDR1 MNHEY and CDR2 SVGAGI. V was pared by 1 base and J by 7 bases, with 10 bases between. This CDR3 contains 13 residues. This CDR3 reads CASSYLRGGGYTF. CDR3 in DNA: TGTGCCAGCAGTTACTTGAGGGGGGGTGGCTACACCTTC.

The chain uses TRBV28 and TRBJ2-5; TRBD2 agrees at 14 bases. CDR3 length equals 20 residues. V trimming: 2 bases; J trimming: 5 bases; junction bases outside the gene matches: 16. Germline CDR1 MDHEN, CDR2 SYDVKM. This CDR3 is CASSLPGTSGGFPGAETQYF. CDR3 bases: TGTGCCAGCAGTTTACCCGGGACTAGCGGGGGATTCCCAGGGGCGGAGACCCAGTACTTC.

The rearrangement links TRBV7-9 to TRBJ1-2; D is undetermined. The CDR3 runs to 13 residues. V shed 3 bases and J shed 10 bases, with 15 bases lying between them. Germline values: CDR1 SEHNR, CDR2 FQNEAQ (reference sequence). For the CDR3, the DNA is TGTGCCAGCAGCTTGGGTGGGCCCGGGGTCTACACCTTC. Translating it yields CASSLGGPGVYTF.

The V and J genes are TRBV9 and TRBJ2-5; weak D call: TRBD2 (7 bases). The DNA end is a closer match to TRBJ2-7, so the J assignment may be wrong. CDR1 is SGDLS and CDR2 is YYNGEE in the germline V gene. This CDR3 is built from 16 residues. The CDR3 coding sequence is TGTGCCAGCAGCGTAGTGGGGGGGGCTCCCTCCTACGAGCAGTACTTC. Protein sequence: CASSVVGGAPSYEQYF.

CDR3 loop: CASSQDISQPQHF. CDR3 sequence (DNA): TGCGCCAGCAGCCAAGATATCAGTCAGCCCCAGCATTTT. This sequence joins TRBV4-1 and TRBJ1-5, with D unclear. Germline V lookup: CDR1 MGHRA, CDR2 YSYEKL. The CDR3 contains 13 residues. The V end was cut by 0 bases, the J end by 6 bases, with 6 bases between.

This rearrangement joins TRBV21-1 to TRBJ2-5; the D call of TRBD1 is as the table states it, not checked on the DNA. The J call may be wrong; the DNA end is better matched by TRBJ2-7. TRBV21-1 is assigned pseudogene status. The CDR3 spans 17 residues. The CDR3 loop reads CASSLQSGTGGSYEQYF. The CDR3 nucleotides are TGTGCCAGCAGCCTCCAATCCGGGACAGGGGGCTCCTACGAGCAGTACTTC.

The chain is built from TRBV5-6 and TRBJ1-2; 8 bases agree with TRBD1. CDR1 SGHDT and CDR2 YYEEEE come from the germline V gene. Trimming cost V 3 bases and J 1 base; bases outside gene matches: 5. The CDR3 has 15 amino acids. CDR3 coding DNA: TGTGCCAGCAGCTCGTTGACAGGGGATAACTATGGCTACACCTTC. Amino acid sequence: CASSSLTGDNYGYTF.

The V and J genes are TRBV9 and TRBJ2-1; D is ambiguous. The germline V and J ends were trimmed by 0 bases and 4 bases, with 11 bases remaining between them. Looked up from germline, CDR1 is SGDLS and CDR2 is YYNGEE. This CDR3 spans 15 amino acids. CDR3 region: CASSVAPFPYNEQFF. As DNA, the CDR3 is TGTGCCAGCAGCGTAGCTCCCTTCCCGTACAATGAGCAGTTCTTC.